This T cell receptor (beta chain) was obtained from a study of blood T cell repertoires in COVID-19. Study at large: Both acute and convalescent COVID-19 samples were obtained from the United States, Italy and Spain. The cDNA or gDNA used as material had been derived from T cells, B-cell-depleted T cells, or PBMCs.

The CDR3 runs 15 residues. CDR1 and CDR2 from the germline V gene are SGHTA and FQGTGA. V lost 5 bases, J lost 3 bases, and 15 bases lay in between. In the original workflow: Reference gene primers were amplified, and this amplification served to estimate nucleated cell counts. Data came from immunoSEQ multiplex PCR; TCRdb stores just in-frame clones and leaves some out. The DNA gave D and trimming, while V, J and clone size come from that table. The sample has tens of thousands of clones; 85% are singletons. The sequenced material came from peripheral blood. This clonotype originated in a man older than 75 with acute or convalescent COVID-19. The chain combines TRBV7-3 with TRBJ2-3, with D tentatively TRBD2 (7 bases). CDR3 nucleotides: TGTGCCAGCAGCCCCACGGGGGGCGTAACAGATACGCAGTATTTT. It translates to CASSPTGGVTDTQYF.